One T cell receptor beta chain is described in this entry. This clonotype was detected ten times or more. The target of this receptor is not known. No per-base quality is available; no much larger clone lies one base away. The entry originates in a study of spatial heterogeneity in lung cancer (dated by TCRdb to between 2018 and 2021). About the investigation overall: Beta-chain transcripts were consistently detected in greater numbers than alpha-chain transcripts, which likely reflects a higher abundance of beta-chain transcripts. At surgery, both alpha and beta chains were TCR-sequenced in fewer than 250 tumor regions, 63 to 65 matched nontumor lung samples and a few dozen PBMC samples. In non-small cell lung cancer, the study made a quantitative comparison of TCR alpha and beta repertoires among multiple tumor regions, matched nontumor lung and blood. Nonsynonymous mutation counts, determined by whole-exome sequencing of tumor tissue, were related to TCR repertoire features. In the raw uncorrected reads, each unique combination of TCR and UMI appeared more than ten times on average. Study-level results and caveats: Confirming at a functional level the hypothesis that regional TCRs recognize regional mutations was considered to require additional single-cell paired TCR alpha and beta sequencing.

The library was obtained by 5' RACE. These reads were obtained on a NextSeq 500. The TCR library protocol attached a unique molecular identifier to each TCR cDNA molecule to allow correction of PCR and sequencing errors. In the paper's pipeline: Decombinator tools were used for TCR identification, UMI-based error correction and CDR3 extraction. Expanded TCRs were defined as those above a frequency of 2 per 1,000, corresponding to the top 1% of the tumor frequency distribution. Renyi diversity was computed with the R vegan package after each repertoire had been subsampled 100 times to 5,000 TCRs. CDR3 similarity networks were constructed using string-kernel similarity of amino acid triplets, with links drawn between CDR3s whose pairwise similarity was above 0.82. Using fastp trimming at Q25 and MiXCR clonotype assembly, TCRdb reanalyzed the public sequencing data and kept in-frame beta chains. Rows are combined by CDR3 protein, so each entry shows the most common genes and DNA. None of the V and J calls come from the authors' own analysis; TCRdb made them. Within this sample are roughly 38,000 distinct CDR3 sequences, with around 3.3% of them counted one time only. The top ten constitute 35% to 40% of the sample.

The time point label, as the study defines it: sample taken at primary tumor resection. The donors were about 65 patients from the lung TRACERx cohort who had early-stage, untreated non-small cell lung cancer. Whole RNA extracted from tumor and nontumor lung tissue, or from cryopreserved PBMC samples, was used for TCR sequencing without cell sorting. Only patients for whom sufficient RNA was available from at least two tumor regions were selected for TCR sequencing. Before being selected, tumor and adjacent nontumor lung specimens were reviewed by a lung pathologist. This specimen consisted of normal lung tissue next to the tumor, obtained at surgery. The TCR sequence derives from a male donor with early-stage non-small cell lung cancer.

In nucleotides, the sequence is TGCGCCAGCCGGGACTTCCTTGGCCCCGGGGAGCTGTTTTTT. It specifies CASRDFLGPGELFF. The rearranged chain carries TRBV4-1 and TRBJ2-2, with a tentative D gene TRBD2 over 6 matching bases. V drops 8 bases and J drops 6 bases, leaving 16 bases in between. The germline V gene sets CDR1 to MGHRA and CDR2 to YSYEKL. Measured from the cysteine to the phenylalanine, the CDR3 is 14 residues long. Just the 42-base CDR3 DNA is kept, in frame starting at base 1.